This TCR beta chain was profiled in a study of shared clonotypes between healthy human individuals. General study points: Shared clonotypes across all four donors exceeded non-shared ones in generation probability. Naive subsets typically showed greater estimated richness than memory subsets.

The table lists this clone with a count of one. No antigen is known for it. Profiling relied on immunoSEQ multiplex PCR, and the TCRdb table lists in-frame clones only, not all of them. The repertoire holds under 1,100,000 clones, with approximately 80% as singletons. The CDR3 is made up of 14 amino acids. V lost 0 bases to trimming and J lost 3 bases, with 8 bases between them. In germline, CDR1 is MNHNY, CDR2 SVGAGI (reference sequence). The sequence came from a man aged 18 to 30 in good health. Some clones in this sample may be carry-over from other donors' samples. Material for sequencing was memory CD4+ T cells from PBMCs. Subset: CD45RA-negative fraction. The gene calls are TRBV6-6 and TRBJ1-2; no firm D call. CDR3 in DNA: TGTGCCAGCAGTTACTCACGGGGAGACTATGGCTACACCTTC. Residues: CASSYSRGDYGYTF.